Following are 18 T cell receptor beta chains from one sample sequenced in a study of T cell repertoires in cytomegalovirus infection. TCRdb re-called the reads with MiXCR, one entry per CDR3 protein. The sample lists fewer than 200,000 distinct CDR3 sequences; roughly 22% were seen once. These receptors are not linked to any known antigen. Sequencing was performed on CD8+ T cells from cultured PBMCs, taken from culture after CMV antigen stimulation. The source of these receptors is a human donor in good health (CMV status not recorded). Some clones in this sample may be carry-over from other donors' samples.

The chain couples TRBV6-8 to TRBJ2-1, with TRBD1 matching over 7 bases. Trimming cost V 6 bases and J 6 bases; bases outside gene matches: 8. Germline V gene sequence: CDR1 MNHGY, CDR2 SAAAGT. CDR3 size: 14 residues. CDR3 nucleotides: TGTGCCAGCAGCTTGACAGGGTGGGCCAATGAGCAGTTCTTC. Translating gives CASSLTGWANEQFF.

This sequence joins TRBV12-3 or TRBV12-4 and TRBJ2-4; 7 bases align to TRBD1. The CDR3 length is 15 residues. Trimming took 5 bases from V and 3 from J; bases not matched to a gene: 7. The CDR3 loop reads CASSPTGQIKNIQYF. The CDR3 bases are TGTGCCAGCAGTCCCACGGGACAGATCAAAAACATTCAGTACTTC.

In this sample, this clonotype turned up a few times. The chain links TRBV7-2 to TRBJ2-1; TRBD1 aligns across 8 bases. J was trimmed by 8 bases and V by 2 bases; bases with no gene match: 11. The CDR3 sequence is 16 residues long. Germline V gives CDR1 SGHTA, CDR2 FQGNSA. CDR3 loop: CASSLSQDRVFDEQFF. The DNA for the CDR3 is TGTGCCAGCAGCTTAAGCCAGGACAGGGTATTCGATGAGCAGTTCTTC.

The rearrangement uses TRBV7-8 and TRBJ2-3, with 9 nucleotides matching TRBD2. The germline CDR1 and CDR2 sequences are SGHVS and FQNEAQ. The CDR3 has 15 amino acids. V shed 1 base and J 5 bases; nucleotides not matched to a gene: 4. The DNA of the CDR3 is TGTGCCAGCAGCTTAGTAGCGGGGGAAAGAGATACGCAGTATTTT. This gives the protein CASSLVAGERDTQYF.

This clonotype came up a few times. J is TRBJ1-1 and V is TRBV7-6; 9 positions match TRBD1. V gave up 5 bases and J gave up 6 bases; unmatched junction bases: 7. The CDR3 covers 14 residues. Germline V gives CDR1 SGHVS, CDR2 FNYEAQ. The CDR3 loop reads CASSLGTGNPEAFF. The DNA for the CDR3 is TGTGCCAGCAGCCTTGGGACAGGGAATCCTGAAGCTTTCTTT.

The V and J genes are TRBV7-6 and TRBJ2-1; 12 bases are a match to TRBD2. Per germline, CDR1 SGHVS and CDR2 FNYEAQ. Trimming at V came to 5 bases and at J to 4 bases, leaving 6 bases not matched to a gene. This CDR3 spans 16 amino acids. The CDR3 spells CASSPTGTSGYNEQFF. CDR3 coding DNA: TGTGCCAGCAGCCCTACCGGGACTAGCGGGTACAATGAGCAGTTCTTC.

CDR3 sequence reads: CASSSSSGGVLTQYF. The CDR3, as DNA: TGTGCCAGCAGCTCCTCTAGCGGGGGGGTGTTGACCCAGTACTTC. The chain combines TRBV9 with TRBJ2-5, with 12 bases that match TRBD2. This CDR3 spans 15 amino acids. With 4 bases clipped from V and 7 bases from J, the junction kept 8 bases outside the gene matches. CDR1 and CDR2 from the germline V gene are SGDLS and YYNGEE.

This chain connects TRBV5-6 to TRBJ2-7; TRBD1 aligns across 9 bases. Germline lookup yields CDR1 SGHDT and CDR2 YYEEEE. V lost 2 bases and J lost 6; bases outside the gene matches: 6. CDR3 length: 14 residues. The CDR3: CASSFGTGTIEQYF. In DNA, the CDR3 is TGTGCCAGCAGCTTCGGGACAGGGACGATCGAGCAGTACTTC. The full variable domain, its missing parts supplied by reference TRBV5-6 and TRBJ2-7, is DAGVTQSPTHLIKTRGQQVTLRCSPKSGHDTVSWYQQALGQGPQFIFQYYEEEERQRGNFPDRFSGHQFPNYSSELNVNALLLGDSALYLCASSFGTGTIEQYFGPGTRLTVT.

The gene calls are TRBV12-5 and TRBJ1-5; D ambiguous. V shed 3 bases and J shed 11 bases, with 11 bases lying between them. The CDR3 contains 12 residues. Germline V gene sequence: CDR1 LGHNT, CDR2 FRNRAP. The CDR3 loop is CASGFDRAAQHF. The CDR3 nucleotides are TGTGCTAGTGGTTTTGACCGAGCAGCCCAGCATTTT. Supplemented by reference TRBV12-5 and TRBJ1-5, the full variable domain reads DARVTQTPRHKVTEMGQEVTMRCQPILGHNTVFWYRQTMMQGLELLAYFRNRAPLDDSGMPKDRFSAEMPDATLATLKIQPSEPRDSAVYFCASGFDRAAQHFGDGTRLSIL.

This clonotype occurred a few times. V and J are TRBV20-1 and TRBJ2-7; 8 bases are a match to TRBD2. Trimming removed 0 bases from V and 3 bases from J; junction bases left unmatched: 7. The CDR3 covers 15 residues. Germline CDR1 and CDR2: DFQATT and SNEGSKA (reference sequence). The chain's CDR3 is CSARDNSGVDYEQYF. DNA for the CDR3: TGCAGTGCTAGAGATAATAGCGGGGTCGACTACGAGCAGTACTTC.

This clonotype occurred many times. This sequence joins TRBV27 and TRBJ2-6; D uncertain. The CDR3 contains 13 residues. Between the trimmed V and J ends, which lost 5 bases and 0 bases, there was a span of 2 bases. CDR1 and CDR2 from the germline V gene are MNHEY and SMNVEV (reference sequence). CDR3 loop: CASSPSGANVLTF. The CDR3 region has the DNA TGTGCCAGCAGTCCCTCTGGGGCCAACGTCCTGACTTTC. The variable domain in full, with the rest retrieved from reference TRBV27 and TRBJ2-6, is EAQVTQNPRYLITVTGKKLTVTCSQNMNHEYMSWYRQDPGLGLRQIYYSMNVEVTDKGDVPEGYKVSRKEKRNFPLILESPSPNQTSLYFCASSPSGANVLTFGAGSRLTVL.

The table lists this clonotype with a few counts. The chain recombines TRBV10-3 with TRBJ2-7; D may correspond to TRBD1 or TRBD2 (5 bases each). The CDR3 spans 12 residues. The V end lost 8 bases, the J end lost 12 bases, and 20 bases lay between the germline ends. The germline CDR1 and CDR2 sequences are ENHRY and SYGVKD. The CDR3 region is CAIQGIGADPYF. The CDR3 DNA follows: TGTGCCATCCAGGGCATCGGGGCAGACCCGTACTTC.

This chain joins TRBV7-2 and TRBJ1-5; 10 positions match TRBD1. The V gene end was trimmed by 5 bases and the J gene end by 3 bases; junction bases not matched to a gene: 7. This CDR3 region has 16 residues. Germline CDR1 and CDR2: SGHTA and FQGNSA. CDR3 DNA sequence: TGTGCCAGCAGCCCAGGGACAGGGGTTAACAATCAGCCCCAGCATTTT. Its translation: CASSPGTGVNNQPQHF.

In its sample, this clonotype was seen a few times. The V gene is TRBV28, the J gene TRBJ1-1, with 10 bases identical to TRBD1. This CDR3 contains 14 residues. V gave up 6 bases and J gave up 8 bases; unmatched junction bases: 9. Germline CDR1 is MDHEN and CDR2 is SYDVKM. Here the CDR3 reads CASSSRDRGSEAFF. The CDR3 nucleotides are TGTGCCAGCAGCAGCCGGGACAGGGGTTCGGAAGCTTTCTTT.

This clonotype has more than one count but fewer than ten. The V gene is TRBV4-1, the J gene TRBJ1-2; maybe TRBD1 (5 bases). CDR1 and CDR2 (germline): MGHRA, YSYEKL. V was cut by 2 bases and J by 4 bases, with 11 bases left in between. The CDR3 covers 14 residues. The CDR3 nucleotides are TGCGCCAGCAGCCAAAGGGGCGGTAGCTATGGCTACACCTTC. It translates to CASSQRGGSYGYTF.

This rearrangement joins TRBV4-1 to TRBJ2-5, with 12 bases aligning to TRBD1. With V trimmed by 3 bases and J by 5 bases, 7 bases remained unmatched. The CDR3 is 16 residues long. CDR1 is MGHRA and CDR2 is YSYEKL in the germline V gene. The CDR3 reads CASSHGTGGDLETQYF. CDR3 DNA: TGCGCCAGCAGCCACGGGACAGGGGGCGATTTGGAGACCCAGTACTTC.

In this sample, this clonotype turned up many times. The J gene is TRBJ1-1, the V gene TRBV4-3; D gene ambiguous. V was clipped by 0 bases and J by 3 bases, with 5 bases between them. The CDR3 has 13 amino acids. Germline lookup yields CDR1 LGHNA and CDR2 YSLEER. Here the CDR3 reads CASSQEGHTEAFF. For the CDR3, the DNA is TGCGCCAGCAGCCAAGAAGGGCACACTGAAGCTTTCTTT.

This clonotype turned up a few times. The J gene is TRBJ1-1, the V gene TRBV6-5; D is possibly TRBD1 (5 bases). This CDR3 is 16 amino acids long. V was trimmed by 6 bases and J by 8 bases, leaving 25 bases between them. Germline V lookup: CDR1 MNHEY, CDR2 SVGAGI. CDR3 nucleotide sequence: TGTGCCAGCAGGGATGATCCGGGACCATCCCGGCCGGAAGCTTTCTTT. Translated, it gives CASRDDPGPSRPEAFF.